The entry that follows covers one T cell receptor beta chain sequence. The antigen remains unidentified. The table came from immunoSEQ multiplex PCR; TCRdb's copy has only in-frame clones and leaves some out. The table lists approximately 30,000 clones, about two thirds of them singletons, with 1.5% to 2% in the top ten. This sample stems from a study of STAT5B mutations in CD4+ large granular lymphocyte leukemia. General study findings and limits: Around 25% of private leukemic clonotypes occurred rarely in other patients' non-leukemic repertoires.

V gave up 0 bases and J gave up 3 bases, with 6 bases separating them. The CDR3 extends over 13 amino acids. CDR1 SGDLS and CDR2 YYNGEE come from the germline V gene. Buffy coats from healthy blood donors served as controls. This chain connects TRBV9 to TRBJ1-1; no definite D call. This receptor was obtained from a human donor in good health. The sequenced material came from CD4+ T cells from blood buffy coats. CDR3 amino acids: CASSVEIYTEAFF. The CDR3 DNA follows: TGTGCCAGCAGCGTAGAAATCTACACTGAAGCTTTCTTT.